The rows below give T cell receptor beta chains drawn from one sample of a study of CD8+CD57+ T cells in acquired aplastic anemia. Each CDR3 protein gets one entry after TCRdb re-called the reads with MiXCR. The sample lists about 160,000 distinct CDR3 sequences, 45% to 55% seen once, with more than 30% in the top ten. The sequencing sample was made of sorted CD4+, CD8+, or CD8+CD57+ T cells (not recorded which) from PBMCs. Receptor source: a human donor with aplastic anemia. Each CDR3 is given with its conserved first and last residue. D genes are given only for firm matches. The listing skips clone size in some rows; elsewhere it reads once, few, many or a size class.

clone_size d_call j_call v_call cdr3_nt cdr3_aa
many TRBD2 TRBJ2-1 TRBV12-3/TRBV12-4 TGTGCCAGCAGCGTAGCGGGAGTGAGTAATGAGCAGTTCTTC CASSVAGVSNEQFF
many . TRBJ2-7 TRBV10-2 TGCGCCAGCAACCCTTTCCCGGGGCCGAACGGGCAGTACTTC CASNPFPGPNGQYF
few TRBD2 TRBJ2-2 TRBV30 TGTGCCTGGAGTGTAGCGTCTAGCGGCCCGGGAGTGGAGCTGTTTTTT CAWSVASSGPGVELFF
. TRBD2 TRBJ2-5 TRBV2 TGTGCCAGCACTAGCGGGGGGGCCGCAGAGACCCAGTACTTC CASTSGGAAETQYF
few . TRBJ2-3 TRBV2 TGTGCCAGCAGCGTCAGACAGCCCGGTGCGGATACGCAGTATTTT CASSVRQPGADTQYF
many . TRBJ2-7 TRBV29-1 TGCAGCGTTTTACTGACTAGTGGAGTCTACGAGCAGTACTTC CSVLLTSGVYEQYF
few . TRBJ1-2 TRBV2 TGTGCCAGCAGCTCGGAGGGTTGGGTTGGCTACACCTTC CASSSEGWVGYTF
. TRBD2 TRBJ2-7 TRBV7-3 TGTGCCAGCAGCTTTAGCGGGGAAGGCGAGCAGTACTTC CASSFSGEGEQYF
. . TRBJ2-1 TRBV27 TGTGCCAGCAGTAAGGCTTACAATGAGCAGTTCTTC CASSKAYNEQFF
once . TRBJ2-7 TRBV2 TGTGCCAGCAGCTTAGGACTGGGGAGCTCCTACGAGCAGTACTTC CASSLGLGSSYEQYF
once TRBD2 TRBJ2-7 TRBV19 TGTGCCAGTAGCCCGAGTGCTAGCGGGGCCTACGAGCAGTACTTC CASSPSASGAYEQYF
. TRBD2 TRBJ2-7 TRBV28 TGTGCCAGCAGTTCCCCCCAGGCTAGCGGGAGTGACGAGCAGTACTTC CASSSPQASGSDEQYF
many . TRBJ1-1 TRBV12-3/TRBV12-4 TGTGCCAGCAGTTTGGGGGGGATCGCTGAAGCTTTCTTT CASSLGGIAEAFF
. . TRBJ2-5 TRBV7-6 TGTGCCAGCAGCCCAACGGGGTCTCTGGGGGAGACCCAGTACTTC CASSPTGSLGETQYF
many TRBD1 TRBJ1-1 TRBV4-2 TGTGCCAGCAGCCCCAAGGACAGGGACACTGAAGCTTTCTTT CASSPKDRDTEAFF
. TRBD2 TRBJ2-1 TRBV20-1 TGCAGTGCCCGGACTAGCACTGAGCAGTTCTTC CSARTSTEQFF
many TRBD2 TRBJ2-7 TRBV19 TGTGCCACATCTCCGGGGGGTGGATACGAGCAGTACTTC CATSPGGGYEQYF
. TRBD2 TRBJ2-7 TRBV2 TGTGCCAGCAGTGTCCCTAGCGGGGGGTACGAGCAGTACTTC CASSVPSGGYEQYF
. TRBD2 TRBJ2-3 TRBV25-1 TGTGCCAGCAGTGTTAGCGGGGATACAGATACGCAGTATTTT CASSVSGDTDTQYF
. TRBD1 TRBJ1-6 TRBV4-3 TGCGCCAGCAGCCAAGCCCATTCACAGGGGGCCAAGAATTCACCCCTCCACTTT CASSQAHSQGAKNSPLHF
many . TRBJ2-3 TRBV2 TGTGCCAGCAGTGAACCACAGGCACCAACCAAAGATACGCAGTATTTT CASSEPQAPTKDTQYF
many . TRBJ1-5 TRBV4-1 TGCGCCAGCAGCCAAGGAGGGGGGGGCAATCAGCCCCAGCATTTT CASSQGGGGNQPQHF
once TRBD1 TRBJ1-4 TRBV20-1 TGCAGTGCTACAGGGGGCTCGGCTAATGAAAAACTGTTTTTT CSATGGSANEKLFF
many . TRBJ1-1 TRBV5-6 TGTGCCAGCAGCTTGGTGGCCAGGGAGAGTACTGAAGCTTTCTTT CASSLVARESTEAFF
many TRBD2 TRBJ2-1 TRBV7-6 TGTGCCAGCAGCTCCCCCGGGACTAGCGGTTACAATGAGCAGTTCTTC CASSSPGTSGYNEQFF
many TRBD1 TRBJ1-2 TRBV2 TGTGCCAGCAGTGAAGTGAAGGGACAGGAGCCTGATGGCTACACCTTC CASSEVKGQEPDGYTF
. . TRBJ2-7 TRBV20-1 TGCAGTGCTAGAGACAACTACGAGCAGTACTTC CSARDNYEQYF
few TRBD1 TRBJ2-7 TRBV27 TGTGCCAGCAGACTAGACAGGGGGCTTTTCTACGAGCAGTACTTC CASRLDRGLFYEQYF
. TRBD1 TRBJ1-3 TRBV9 TGTGCCAGCGGGGACAGGGGTGACACCATATATTTT CASGDRGDTIYF
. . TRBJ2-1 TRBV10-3 TGTGCCAGCAGTTACTACCTCCGGCCCCCCAGGAATGAGCAGTTCTTC CASSYYLRPPRNEQFF
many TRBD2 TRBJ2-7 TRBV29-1 TGCAGCGTTGTTTCCCCTACTAGCGGACTCTCGGGGGAGCAGTACTTC CSVVSPTSGLSGEQYF
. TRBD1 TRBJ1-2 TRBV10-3 TGTGCCAGCAGTTCCCACCAAAACCGGGACAGGGGAGGCTACACCTTC CASSSHQNRDRGGYTF
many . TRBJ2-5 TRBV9 TGTGCCAGCAGCTCGAGCCAGGGGTACCAAGAGACCCAGTACTTC CASSSSQGYQETQYF
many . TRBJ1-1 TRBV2 TGTGCCAGCAGTCTCTGGGAGTCGATAAACACTGAAGCTTTCTTT CASSLWESINTEAFF
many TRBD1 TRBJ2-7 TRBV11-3 TGTGCCAGCAGCCTGATATGGGACAGGGGCTACGAGCAGTACTTC CASSLIWDRGYEQYF
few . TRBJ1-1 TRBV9 TGTGCCAGCGGGTCGAACACTGAAGCTTTCTTT CASGSNTEAFF